Below, 12 T cell receptor beta chains from the same sample are listed, as sequenced in a study of neoadjuvant anti-PD-1 for oral cavity cancer. Method: immunoSEQ multiplex PCR; TCRdb's copy keeps in-frame clones and lacks some. The table shows around 37,000 clones, with 30% to 40% occurring only once. As for time point: after neoadjuvant nivolumab, at surgical resection. Source: tumor tissue, taken after nivolumab (anti-PD-1) treatment. The receptors originated from a person between 40 and 85 years old with oral cavity squamous cell carcinoma.

This clone was counted once. This sequence joins TRBV2 and TRBJ1-6; tentative D call: TRBD1 (5 bases). Trimming stripped 10 bases from V and 7 bases from J, with 20 bases between. This CDR3 has 15 amino acids. The germline gives CDR1 SNHLY, CDR2 FYNNEI. The CDR3 here is CAIGGVITRNSPLHF. The CDR3 nucleotides read TGTGCCATTGGGGGGGTGATTACGAGGAATTCACCCCTCCACTTT.

As for this clone: The junction and the germline gene differ at one end; a read error may be behind it. The rearrangement links TRBV2 to TRBJ1-5; maybe TRBD1 (6 bases). CDR1 SNHLY and CDR2 FYNNEI come from the germline V gene. This CDR3 region has 15 residues. The chain's CDR3 is CATSQGGGSNQPQHF. The CDR3 nucleotides are TGTGCCACCAGTCAAGGGGGAGGGAGCAATCAGCCCCAGCATTTT. Full variable domain (outside the CDR3, taken from reference TRBV2 and TRBJ1-5): EPEVTQTPSHQVTQMGQEVILRCVPISNHLYFYWYRQILGQKVEFLVSFYNNEISEKSEIFDDQFSVERPDGSNFTLKIRSTKLEDSAMYFCATSQGGGSNQPQHFGDGTRLSIL.

The chain joins TRBV7-9 to TRBJ2-1; 12 nucleotides line up with TRBD2. Germline V gives CDR1 SEHNR, CDR2 FQNEAQ (reference sequence). J was trimmed by 8 bases and V by 4 bases; bases with no gene match: 15. CDR3 size: 18 residues. The DNA of the CDR3 is TGTGCCAGCAGCTCGGAGACTAGCGGGGGAGCCAGCTCCCATGAGCAGTTCTTC. Encoded protein: CASSSETSGGASSHEQFF.

This clone was observed once. The chain has TRBV4-1 and TRBJ2-7; D gene uncertain. The CDR3 has 16 amino acids. Trimming left V 1 base short and J 2 bases short, with 15 bases between. Looked up from germline, CDR1 is MGHRA and CDR2 is YSYEKL. The CDR3 sequence is CASSQGQMIPPYEQYF. CDR3 DNA: TGCGCCAGCAGCCAAGGGCAGATGATCCCCCCCTACGAGCAGTACTTC.

V and J are TRBV6-5 and TRBJ1-4, with 10 bases fitting TRBD1. The germline CDR1 and CDR2 sequences are MNHEY and SVGAGI. Trimming took 6 bases from V and 9 from J; bases not matched to a gene: 7. The CDR3 loop spans 14 amino acids. This CDR3 reads CASSPGTGEQKLFF. For the CDR3, the DNA is TGTGCCAGCAGCCCCGGGACAGGGGAACAAAAACTGTTTTTT.

CDR3 in DNA: TGTGCCAGCTCACCCACCATTACAGATAATTCACCCCTCCACTTT. Its translation is CASSPTITDNSPLHF. V usage is TRBV18 and J usage is TRBJ1-6; no firm D call. Per germline, CDR1 KGHSH and CDR2 LQKENI. The CDR3 is 15 amino acids. Between the trimmed V and J ends, which lost 3 bases and 5 bases, there was a span of 11 bases.

This clone was observed a few times. This chain connects TRBV15 to TRBJ1-1; the D gene is possibly TRBD1 (5 bases). This CDR3 is built from 16 residues. Germline lookup yields CDR1 LNHNV and CDR2 YYDKDF (reference sequence). V was pared by 0 bases and J by 4 bases, with 15 bases between. CDR3 amino acids: CATSRDPSAGSTEAFF. The CDR3 DNA reads as TGTGCCACCAGCAGAGATCCGTCGGCAGGGTCCACTGAAGCTTTCTTT.

The sample holds a few counts of this clone. The CDR3 coding sequence is TGTGCCAGCAGCTCCATCATTTCATACACTGAAGCTTTCTTT. Amino acids: CASSSIISYTEAFF. The J gene is TRBJ1-1, the V gene TRBV11-2; D unresolved. The germline V and J ends were trimmed by 4 bases and 3 bases, with 12 bases remaining between them. The CDR3 has 14 residues. Germline CDR1 SGHAT, CDR2 FQNNGV.

This clone has only a few counts. The gene calls are TRBV14 and TRBJ2-3; a possible D gene is TRBD1 (6 bases). Trimming shortened V by 7 bases and J by 2 bases, and 13 bases separated the two germline ends. CDR1 is SGHDN, CDR2 FVKESK, per germline. The CDR3 sequence is 14 residues long. The chain's CDR3 is CASKGQGFTDTQYF. CDR3 in DNA: TGTGCCAGCAAAGGGCAGGGGTTCACAGATACGCAGTATTTT.

The chain uses TRBV27 and TRBJ1-1; no clear D gene. Trimming cost V 3 bases and J 1 base, with 6 bases left between them. Germline V gene lookup returns CDR1 MNHEY and CDR2 SMNVEV (reference sequence). CDR3 length equals 13 residues. CDR3 nucleotides: TGTGCCAGCAGTTTCTTTGCGAACACTGAAGCTTTCTTT. Its protein is CASSFFANTEAFF.

The J gene is TRBJ2-1, the V gene TRBV10-3; 9 nucleotides match TRBD1. The V gene end was trimmed by 2 bases and the J gene end by 4 bases; junction bases not matched to a gene: 12. Germline V gene sequence: CDR1 ENHRY, CDR2 SYGVKD. The CDR3 sequence is 18 residues long. The CDR3: CAISEPGGRGQGYNEQFF. In nucleotides, the CDR3 is TGTGCCATCAGTGAGCCTGGCGGGAGAGGACAGGGGTACAATGAGCAGTTCTTC.

The chain is built from TRBV11-2 and TRBJ1-6; D gene ambiguous. Germline V gene sequence: CDR1 SGHAT, CDR2 FQNNGV. V gave up 2 bases and J gave up 10 bases, with 9 bases separating them. The CDR3 length is 13 residues. In DNA form, the CDR3 reads TGTGCCAGCAGCTTACGTAGCAGATCACCCCTCCACTTT. This codes for CASSLRSRSPLHF.